This TCR beta chain was obtained from a study of T cell responses to AZD1222 COVID-19 vaccine. To note about this clone: As yet, its antigen is unknown.

Germline lookup yields CDR1 GTSNPN and CDR2 SVGIG (reference sequence). The CDR3 extends over 16 amino acids. V was shortened by 3 bases and J by 0 bases, with 15 bases between the two germline ends. The assay was immunoSEQ multiplex PCR, and TCRdb's table has in-frame clones only and misses some. The table shows approximately 150,000 clones, with 86% occurring only once. Study findings and constraints: Regions left unmutated in variants are reportedly the target of nearly half of spike-specific TCRs.

The V gene is TRBV30, the J gene TRBJ1-3; no clear D gene. The clonotype originates from an adult who received the AZD1222 COVID-19 vaccine. The sample here was peripheral blood, taken 28 days after the second AZD1222 dose. The CDR3 spells CAWRTLGATSGNTIYF. In DNA form, the CDR3 reads TGTGCCTGGAGGACTCTCGGAGCAACCTCTGGAAACACCATATATTTT. The full variable domain, with the rest looked up from reference TRBV30 and TRBJ1-3, is SQTIHQWPATLVQPVGSPLSLECTVEGTSNPNLYWYRQAAGRGLQLLFYSVGIGQISSEVPQNLSASRPQDRQFILSSKKLLLSDSGFYLCAWRTLGATSGNTIYFGEGSWLTVV.